The 24 T cell receptor beta chains given below trace back to one sample, sequenced in a study of T-cell reconstitution after alpha-beta-depleted transplantation in children. A library of TCRbeta sequences, prepared with unique molecular identifiers, was generated. TCRdb called the PCR reads again in MiXCR, with one record for every CDR3 protein. Altogether 330,000 or so distinct CDR3 sequences are present, around 7.1% being singletons, with the ten largest covering approximately 9%. The study, taken as a whole, reports: The authors attributed T-cell counts and diversity one year after transplant mostly to newly produced T cells.

Their antigens are not known. This specimen consisted of peripheral blood, obtained 360 days after TCRalphabeta/CD19-depleted stem cell transplant. All receptors come from a female patient aged 2-15 years who had a stem cell transplant for Fanconi anemia, so the T cells may come from the graft donor.

This clonotype was detected only once. The chain is built from TRBV5-4 and TRBJ1-1; no reliable D call. V was cut by 4 bases and J by 3 bases, with 16 bases left in between. Germline lookup yields CDR1 SGHNT and CDR2 YYREEE (reference sequence). CDR3 length: 15 amino acids. The CDR3, as DNA: TGTGCCAGCAGCCCCGGGCTCCTCCGGGACACTGAAGCTTTCTTT. Its protein product is CASSPGLLRDTEAFF.

This clonotype was seen ten or more times. The chain recombines TRBV11-2 with TRBJ2-3; maybe TRBD1 (5 bases). The germline V and J ends were trimmed by 5 bases and 2 bases, with 11 bases remaining between them. The CDR3 extends over 14 amino acids. CDR1 is SGHAT and CDR2 is FQNNGV in the germline V gene. The CDR3 bases are TGTGCCAGCAGCCCAGGGCCCTACACAGATACGCAGTATTTT. The encoded protein is CASSPGPYTDTQYF.

The table lists this clonotype with many counts. The rearrangement joins TRBV7-2 to TRBJ2-1, with 8 bases lining up with TRBD2. V lost 3 bases to trimming and J lost 7 bases; unmatched junction nucleotides: 11. This CDR3 region has 16 residues. Germline V gene sequence: CDR1 SGHTA, CDR2 FQGNSA. The DNA of the CDR3 is TGTGCCAGCAGCTTGGGAGCGGGGGTGGTTGTTAATGAGCAGTTCTTC. Amino acid sequence: CASSLGAGVVVNEQFF.

This clonotype was counted many times. The gene calls are TRBV4-1 and TRBJ2-1, with 13 bases identical to TRBD2. CDR3 size: 17 residues. Trimming cost V 1 base and J 4 bases; bases outside gene matches: 4. The V gene's germline CDR1 is MGHRA and CDR2 YSYEKL. DNA for the CDR3: TGCGCCAGCAGCCAAGCGGGACTAGCGGGGAGATACAATGAGCAGTTCTTC. Amino acids: CASSQAGLAGRYNEQFF.

This clonotype came up many times. The rearrangement uses TRBV20-1 and TRBJ2-5; D is tentatively TRBD1 or TRBD2 (5 bases each). Per the germline V gene, CDR1 is DFQATT and CDR2 is SNEGSKA (reference sequence). The CDR3 covers 14 residues. V shed 4 bases and J shed 4 bases, with 16 bases lying between them. The CDR3 DNA reads TGCAGTGCTATACTCTCGAGGGGTGGAGAGACCCAGTACTTC. Its translation is CSAILSRGGETQYF.

As to this clonotype: Likely a read error: the CDR3 ends without its conserved phenylalanine or tryptophan. V usage is TRBV18 and J usage is TRBJ1-2; the D is unclear. The CDR3 totals 16 residues. V shed 2 bases and J shed 1 base, with 14 bases lying between them. Germline V gene lookup returns CDR1 KGHSH and CDR2 LQKENI. This CDR3 is CASSPVTRTDNYGYTL. Here the CDR3 DNA reads TGTGCCAGCTCACCAGTGACCCGGACCGATAACTATGGCTACACCCTC.

This clonotype was picked up many times. The V gene is TRBV7-2, the J gene TRBJ2-2, with 7 bases lining up with TRBD1. The ends lost 3 bases at V and 13 bases at J; junction bases unmatched: 11. The CDR3 totals 14 residues. Germline V gene data show CDR1 as SGHTA and CDR2 as FQGNSA. CDR3 in DNA: TGTGCCAGCAGCTTTCTCGTCTTAGGGGGCGGGCTGTTTTTT. Its protein product is CASSFLVLGGGLFF.

This clonotype was observed many times. The chain couples TRBV11-2 to TRBJ2-7; 7 bases match TRBD1. The CDR3 sequence is 12 residues long. V shed 4 bases and J 6 bases; nucleotides not matched to a gene: 3. The germline gives CDR1 SGHAT, CDR2 FQNNGV. The CDR3: CASSSTGIEQYF. In DNA form, the CDR3 reads TGTGCCAGCAGCTCGACAGGGATCGAGCAGTACTTC.

This clonotype has a handful of counts. The V call is TRBV11-2, the J call TRBJ2-3, with D uncertain. Trimming pared 4 bases from V and 6 bases from J, leaving 11 bases between. The CDR3 sequence is 13 residues long. Per germline, CDR1 SGHAT and CDR2 FQNNGV. The CDR3 loop is CASSSRVVDTQYF. Here the CDR3 DNA reads TGTGCCAGCAGCTCCCGTGTCGTGGATACGCAGTATTTT.

This clonotype was recorded a few times. The chain couples TRBV20-1 to TRBJ2-7; the match to TRBD2 covers 9 bases. The CDR3 contains 12 residues. The V segment lost 5 bases and the J segment 6 bases; nucleotides outside the gene matches: 5. CDR1 and CDR2 from the germline V gene are DFQATT and SNEGSKA (reference sequence). The CDR3 loop is CSAYSGSREQYF. The CDR3 nucleotides read TGCAGTGCTTATAGCGGGAGTCGCGAGCAGTACTTC.

This clonotype has ten or more counts. The V gene is TRBV2, the J gene TRBJ2-6; the D gene is possibly TRBD1 (5 bases). Trimming stripped 7 bases from V and 4 bases from J, with 8 bases between. The CDR3 totals 13 residues. The germline V gene encodes CDR1 SNHLY and CDR2 FYNNEI. The CDR3 sequence is CASISGGANVLTF. CDR3 nucleotides: TGTGCCAGCATTTCAGGGGGGGCCAACGTCCTGACTTTC.

This clonotype has a count of ten or more. The chain combines TRBV5-1 with TRBJ1-2, with 10 nucleotides matching TRBD1. The V gene end was trimmed by 4 bases and the J gene end by 5 bases; junction bases not matched to a gene: 5. The germline CDR1 and CDR2 sequences are SGHRS and YFSETQ. The CDR3 is 14 amino acids. The chain's CDR3 is CASSLWTGGYGYTF. DNA of the CDR3: TGCGCCAGCAGCCTTTGGACAGGGGGATATGGCTACACCTTC.

In this sample, this clonotype turned up many times. This chain links TRBV5-1 with TRBJ2-5; no reliable D call. The CDR3 totals 12 residues. Germline assignment: CDR1 SGHRS and CDR2 YFSETQ. V was clipped by 1 base and J by 5 bases, with 6 bases between them. This CDR3 reads CASSLTWETQYF. DNA for the CDR3: TGCGCCAGCAGCTTGACTTGGGAGACCCAGTACTTC. Full variable domain (remainder filled in from reference TRBV5-1 and TRBJ2-5): KAGVTQTPRYLIKTRGQQVTLSCSPISGHRSVSWYQQTPGQGLQFLFEYFSETQRNKGNFPGRFSGRQFSNSRSEMNVSTLELGDSALYLCASSLTWETQYFGPGTRLLVL.

This clonotype has at least ten counts. This chain connects TRBV7-9 to TRBJ2-1; D tentatively fits TRBD1 or TRBD2 (7 bases each). The CDR3 loop spans 17 amino acids. With 4 bases removed from V and 3 bases from J, the gap between germline ends came to 19 bases. Per the germline V gene, CDR1 is SEHNR and CDR2 is FQNEAQ (reference sequence). The CDR3 bases are TGTGCCAGCAGCTCAGAAGCAGCGGGACAGTACTACAATGAGCAGTTCTTC. This encodes CASSSEAAGQYYNEQFF. The full variable domain, with the rest looked up from reference TRBV7-9 and TRBJ2-1, is DTGVSQNPRHKITKRGQNVTFRCDPISEHNRLYWYRQTLGQGPEFLTYFQNEAQLEKSRLLSDRFSAERPKGSFSTLEIQRTEQGDSAMYLCASSSEAAGQYYNEQFFGPGTRLTVL.

This clonotype has at least ten counts. The chain links TRBV10-3 to TRBJ2-2; 7 nucleotides agree with TRBD2. V was pared by 0 bases and J by 4 bases, with 8 bases of the junction left unmatched. The CDR3 is 17 amino acids. Germline V gene data show CDR1 as ENHRY and CDR2 as SYGVKD. CDR3 sequence: CAISESIAGKTTGELFF. The CDR3 DNA reads TGTGCCATCAGTGAGTCCATAGCGGGTAAAACCACCGGGGAGCTGTTTTTT.

The V gene is TRBV12-2, the J gene TRBJ1-5; the listed D gene, TRBD1, was not tested against the DNA. TRBV12-2 is termed a pseudogene. This CDR3 region has 17 residues. The CDR3 loop is CASRPNQRDSTDQPQHF. The CDR3 region has the DNA TGTGCAAGTCGCCCCAACCAGCGGGACAGTACCGATCAGCCCCAGCATTTT.

The chain joins TRBV6-1 to TRBJ2-1; the match to TRBD2 covers 12 bases. Germline V gene data show CDR1 as MNHNS and CDR2 as SASEGT. V lost 4 bases and J lost 3; bases outside the gene matches: 4. There are 16 residues in the CDR3. Written as DNA, the CDR3 is TGTGCCAGCAGTGGACCTAGCGGGAGGGTCTACAATGAGCAGTTCTTC. Translated: CASSGPSGRVYNEQFF.

Concerning this clonotype: A much larger clone differs from this one at a single base, so this may be a read error. The chain carries TRBV3-1 and TRBJ2-7; 12 bases fit TRBD2. CDR3 length equals 14 residues. Germline CDR1 LGHDT, CDR2 YNNKEL (reference sequence). Here the CDR3 reads CASSQTSGSYEHYF. In nucleotides, the CDR3 is TGTGCCAGCAGCCAGACTAGCGGGAGCTACGAGCACTACTTC.

A word on this clonotype: Possible read error: a much larger clone is one base away. CDR3 DNA: TGTGCCAGCAGCCAAGTTTATGGCGGGAGGGACATGAATGAGCAGTACTTC. Encoded protein: CASSQVYGGRDMNEQYF. The gene calls are TRBV3-1 and TRBJ2-1, with 9 bases matching TRBD2. The J call is uncertain, as TRBJ2-7 better fits the DNA end. The CDR3 runs 17 residues. The germline V gene encodes CDR1 LGHDT and CDR2 YNNKEL (reference sequence).

This clonotype has a count of ten or more. The chain links TRBV12-3 or TRBV12-4 to TRBJ2-1, with 7 bases that match TRBD2. V was pared by 2 bases and J by 1 base, with 5 bases of the junction left unmatched. The CDR3 length is 16 residues. CDR3 residues: CASSLLLAASYNEQFF. The CDR3 DNA sequence: TGTGCCAGCAGTTTACTTCTAGCGGCTTCCTACAATGAGCAGTTCTTC.

This clonotype was counted between two and nine times. The J gene is TRBJ2-7, the V gene TRBV12-3 or TRBV12-4, with D perhaps TRBD1 (5 bases). The CDR3 consists of 14 residues. Deletions cut 2 bases from V and 3 bases from J, with 11 bases between. CDR3 protein: CASSLQGSVYEQYV. In DNA, the CDR3 is TGTGCCAGCAGTTTACAGGGCTCGGTCTACGAGCAGTACGTC.

This clonotype was observed a handful of times. This chain uses TRBV30 with TRBJ1-5; D remains ambiguous. Germline V CDR1 and CDR2: GTSNPN, SVGIG (reference sequence). V was clipped by 0 bases and J by 6 bases, with 12 bases between them. The CDR3 runs to 14 residues. The CDR3 sequence is CAWSVHDNTQPQHF. CDR3 DNA sequence: TGTGCCTGGAGTGTTCATGATAATACTCAGCCCCAGCATTTT.

This clonotype was picked up a small number of times. The chain recombines TRBV6-5 with TRBJ2-3; TRBD2 agrees at 15 bases. With V trimmed by 2 bases and J by 2 bases, 8 bases remained unmatched. CDR3 length equals 19 residues. Germline-derived CDR1 and CDR2 are MNHEY and SVGAGI. The CDR3 nucleotides read TGTGCCAGCAGTTACGGACTAGCGGGGGGGTTTACCACCACAGATACGCAGTATTTT. This translates into CASSYGLAGGFTTTDTQYF.

The V gene is TRBV7-2, the J gene TRBJ2-2; D remains unclear. The CDR3 runs to 14 residues. V lost 7 bases to trimming and J lost 5 bases, with 14 bases between them. The V gene's germline CDR1 is SGHTA and CDR2 FQGNSA. The CDR3 region is CASTDNFGTGELFF. CDR3 nucleotide sequence: TGTGCCAGCACCGATAACTTCGGAACCGGGGAGCTGTTTTTT.